This TCR beta chain stems from a study of T cell repertoires in cytomegalovirus infection. The germline V gene has CDR1 MDHEN and CDR2 SYDVKM. Deletions cut 2 bases from V and 4 bases from J, with 9 bases between. The CDR3 has 14 residues. General study points: HLA-C-restricted TCR beta clonotypes specific for CMV led the ex vivo response.

In its sample, this clonotype was seen a few times. What it binds is not known. MiXCR, applied by TCRdb to the reads, yields one record per CDR3 protein. The repertoire holds fewer than 30,000 distinct CDR3 sequences, with around 21% as singletons. This TCR came from a human donor in good health (CMV status not recorded). Some clones in this sample may be carry-over from other donors' samples. This sequence joins TRBV28 and TRBJ1-5, with no clear D. Sequences were derived from CD8+ T cells from cultured PBMCs, sampled from culture after CMV antigen stimulation. For the CDR3, the DNA is TGTGCCAGCAGTTTACTGGGCACTAATCAGCCCCAGCATTTT. Translated, it gives CASSLLGTNQPQHF.